Below, one TCR beta chain is given with its context. Data came from immunoSEQ multiplex PCR; TCRdb stores just in-frame clones and leaves some out. This table holds under 55,000 clones, approximately 91% found once. The data are from a study of T cell changes during pregnancy in multiple sclerosis. The CDR3 extends over 15 amino acids. Germline lookup yields CDR1 SGHAT and CDR2 FQNNGV. The V end lost 5 bases, the J end lost 1 base, and 13 bases lay between the germline ends. Sequenced: PBMCs (not recorded whether the cells were cultured). This clonotype was sampled from a female donor with multiple sclerosis, enrolled in a pregnancy study. The chain links TRBV11-2 to TRBJ2-3; D is perhaps TRBD1 (6 bases). In DNA form, the CDR3 reads TGTGCCAGCAGCGGGGTGGGGGCTCGCACAGATACGCAGTATTTT. This encodes CASSGVGARTDTQYF.